This entry features one TCR beta chain sequence. The data are from a study of blood T cell repertoires in COVID-19. About the research overall: Acute and convalescent COVID-19 specimens originated in the United States, Italy and Spain. PBMCs, B-cell-depleted T cells, or T cells were the source of the cDNA or gDNA that made up the material.

Profiled with immunoSEQ multiplex PCR; TCRdb holds only in-frame clones, not every one. The table records about 190,000 clones, 65% to 85% of them present only once. The CDR3 has 12 amino acids. V was trimmed by 3 bases and J by 2 bases, leaving 4 bases between them. Germline CDR1 is LGHDT and CDR2 is YNNKEL (reference sequence). The chain carries TRBV3-1 (or the pseudogene TRBV3-2) and TRBJ1-2; no clear D. Material: PBMCs or T cells enriched from blood (not recorded which). The origin of this receptor is a young woman who had recovered from COVID-19. CDR3 loop: CASSQSNYGYTF. The CDR3 bases are TGTGCCAGCAGCCAGTCGAACTATGGCTACACCTTC.